This TCR beta chain emerged from a study of shared T cell receptors in the human thymus. The repertoire was sequenced with immunoSEQ multiplex PCR; TCRdb's copy has only in-frame clones and lacks some. The table includes just under 550,000 clones, roughly 74% detected once. The CDR3 spans 14 residues. Germline assignment: CDR1 SGHNT and CDR2 YYREEE (reference sequence). Trimming pared 1 base from V and 6 bases from J, leaving 13 bases between. This sample also appeared in a second study, on human thymus T cells. From that report: Resections obtained during corrective heart surgery supplied the thymus tissue. Related work found strong thymic repertoire overlap between unrelated individuals.

The TCR was taken from a boy in the first two years of life with a congenital heart defect. This chain uses TRBV5-4 with TRBJ1-1, with D perhaps matching TRBD1 (6 bases). Sequencing was done on a sample of thymocytes. The CDR3 DNA is TGTGCCAGCAGCTTGTGCGGGGGGCCCGCTGAAGCTTTCTTT. The encoded protein is CASSLCGGPAEAFF.